This entry lists 27 T cell receptor beta chains sequenced from one sample in a study of blood T cell repertoires in COVID-19. Here immunoSEQ multiplex PCR was the method, and the copy in TCRdb shows in-frame clones only, minus some. The data show about 220,000 clones, around 82% seen once. Sequencing used peripheral blood. Receptors originate from a woman aged 70 to 79 with acute or convalescent COVID-19.

The chain links TRBV6-5 to TRBJ1-6; D ambiguous. The CDR3 totals 14 residues. CDR1 MNHEY and CDR2 SVGAGI come from the germline V gene. Between the trimmed V and J ends, which lost 2 bases and 5 bases, there was a span of 7 bases. CDR3 residues: CASSYAINNSPLHF. The CDR3 DNA reads as TGTGCCAGCAGTTACGCTATTAATAATTCACCCCTCCACTTT.

A remark on this clone: This may come from a read error, since a much larger clone is one base off. In the same sample, other DNA sequences code for this CDR3. V gene TRBV7-8 combines with J gene TRBJ2-7, with a possible D match to TRBD1 (6 bases). The CDR3 consists of 14 residues. CDR1 and CDR2 (germline): SGHVS, FQNEAQ. Trimming removed 9 bases at V and 4 bases at J, with 19 bases between. CDR3 region: CASSEGQRQYEQYF. The CDR3, as DNA: TGTGCCAGTAGCGAAGGACAGCGACAATACGAGCAGTACTTC.

This clone was seen only a few times. The chain couples TRBV20-1 to TRBJ1-5, with 9 bases fitting TRBD1. V was clipped by 3 bases and J by 2 bases; unmatched bases: 5. This CDR3 spans 15 amino acids. Germline V gives CDR1 DFQATT, CDR2 SNEGSKA (reference sequence). CDR3 coding DNA: TGCAGTGCTAGTGGGGGACAGGGACGCAATCAGCCCCAGCATTTT. It translates to CSASGGQGRNQPQHF.

This clone was observed once. The DNA for the CDR3 is TGTGCCAGCAGCTGGGCGACCGGGGAGCTGTTTTTT. This sequence encodes CASSWATGELFF. The V gene is TRBV9, the J gene TRBJ2-2, with D unresolved. V shed 4 bases and J shed 5 bases, with 6 bases lying between them. The CDR3 is 12 residues long. The germline V gene encodes CDR1 SGDLS and CDR2 YYNGEE.

The chain recombines TRBV5-1 with TRBJ1-3, with 8 positions matching TRBD1. With 0 bases clipped from V and 4 bases from J, the junction kept 6 bases outside the gene matches. Per germline, CDR1 SGHRS and CDR2 YFSETQ. The CDR3 has 16 amino acids. The CDR3 DNA reads as TGCGCCAGCAGCTTGGGGGACAGGTCGGCCGGAAACACCATATATTTT. As protein: CASSLGDRSAGNTIYF.

This clone was seen more than once but under ten times. This sequence joins TRBV5-1 and TRBJ1-1; the D is unclear. Germline V gene lookup returns CDR1 SGHRS and CDR2 YFSETQ. This CDR3 has 14 amino acids. The V gene lost 1 base and the J gene lost 0 bases, with 7 bases spanning the gap. This chain's CDR3 is CASSLTQVNTEAFF. CDR3 DNA sequence: TGCGCCAGCAGCTTGACCCAGGTGAACACTGAAGCTTTCTTT.

CDR3 sequence reads: CAISESRDRPETQYF. DNA for the CDR3: TGTGCCATCAGTGAGTCGAGGGACAGACCAGAGACCCAGTACTTC. The chain has TRBV10-3 and TRBJ2-5; 7 bases fit TRBD1. The CDR3 is 15 residues long. V lost 0 bases to trimming and J lost 4 bases; unmatched junction nucleotides: 5. Germline V gene sequence: CDR1 ENHRY, CDR2 SYGVKD.

The chain uses TRBV7-8 and TRBJ2-7; 14 nucleotides agree with TRBD2. The germline V gene encodes CDR1 SGHVS and CDR2 FQNEAQ. The CDR3 extends over 18 amino acids. V gave up 5 bases and J gave up 2 bases; unmatched junction bases: 11. CDR3 protein: CASSPPGLAGVSTYEQYF. The CDR3 nucleotides are TGTGCCAGCAGCCCTCCGGGACTAGCGGGGGTTTCCACCTACGAGCAGTACTTC. Full variable domain (missing parts from reference TRBV7-8 and TRBJ2-7): GAGVSQSPRYKVAKRGQDVALRCDPISGHVSLFWYQQALGQGPEFLTYFQNEAQLDKSGLPSDRFFAERPEGSVSTLKIQRTQQEDSAVYLCASSPPGLAGVSTYEQYFGPGTRLTVT.

The CDR3 bases are TGTGCCAGCAGCTTACAGGGTCCAGGCACAGATACGCAGTATTTT. The encoded protein is CASSLQGPGTDTQYF. V usage is TRBV7-3 and J usage is TRBJ2-3, with D possibly TRBD1 on 5 matching bases. With 2 bases removed from V and 1 base from J, the gap between germline ends came to 10 bases. The CDR3 covers 15 residues. Germline CDR1 SGHTA, CDR2 FQGTGA.

This clone was picked up one time. The chain recombines TRBV19 with TRBJ1-1, with 9 bases aligning to TRBD1. CDR1 and CDR2 (germline): LNHDA, SQIVND (reference sequence). The V and J ends lost 6 bases and 6 bases, in that order; junction bases with no gene match: 5. The CDR3 is 13 residues long. CDR3 sequence: CASRGQGNAEAFF. The CDR3 DNA sequence: TGTGCCAGTAGGGGACAGGGTAACGCTGAAGCTTTCTTT.

The genes are TRBV3-1 (or the pseudogene TRBV3-2) and TRBJ2-5; maybe TRBD1 (5 bases). There are 14 residues in the CDR3. The germline V gene has CDR1 LGHDT and CDR2 YNNKEL (reference sequence). The V end lost 1 base, the J end lost 5 bases, and 11 bases lay between the germline ends. As DNA, the CDR3 is TGTGCCAGCAGCCAAGCCCAGGGCTTGGAGACCCAGTACTTC. It translates to CASSQAQGLETQYF.

The chain is built from TRBV9 and TRBJ1-4, with 9 bases aligning to TRBD1. Germline V gene data show CDR1 as SGDLS and CDR2 as YYNGEE. V was clipped by 3 bases and J by 8 bases; unmatched bases: 11. CDR3 length: 16 amino acids. CDR3 in amino acids: CASSAAPTGGNEKLFF. The CDR3 DNA follows: TGTGCCAGCAGCGCCGCCCCCACAGGGGGCAACGAAAAACTGTTTTTT.

The chain joins TRBV5-6 to TRBJ2-4; weak D call: TRBD1 (6 bases). CDR3 length: 16 amino acids. V was clipped by 7 bases and J by 0 bases, with 17 bases between them. Per the germline V gene, CDR1 is SGHDT and CDR2 is YYEEEE. The CDR3 DNA reads as TGTGCCAGCGCCAAACTACAGGGACAAGCCAAAAACATTCAGTACTTC. It is translated as CASAKLQGQAKNIQYF. The full variable domain, rest sourced from reference TRBV5-6 and TRBJ2-4, is DAGVTQSPTHLIKTRGQQVTLRCSPKSGHDTVSWYQQALGQGPQFIFQYYEEEERQRGNFPDRFSGHQFPNYSSELNVNALLLGDSALYLCASAKLQGQAKNIQYFGAGTRLSVL.

CDR3 residues: CTSSGYTEAFF. The CDR3, as DNA: TGTACCTCGTCGGGGTACACTGAAGCTTTCTTT. The chain combines TRBV2 with TRBJ1-1; no reliable D call. The CDR3 sequence is 11 residues long. Germline V lookup: CDR1 SNHLY, CDR2 FYNNEI.

The rearrangement joins TRBV6-6 to TRBJ2-2; D not certain. Germline CDR1 and CDR2: MNHNY and SVGAGI (reference sequence). This CDR3 comprises 14 residues. The ends were cut back, 2 bases at V and 4 bases at J, with 8 bases in the middle. The CDR3 is CASSYGLGTGELFF. The CDR3 nucleotides read TGTGCCAGCAGTTACGGGCTGGGCACCGGGGAGCTGTTTTTT.

This sequence joins TRBV6-4 and TRBJ2-2, with 8 positions matching TRBD2. CDR3 length: 14 residues. CDR1 MRHNA and CDR2 SNTAGT come from the germline V gene. J gave up 1 base and V 6 bases, and 1 base lay outside the gene matches. The CDR3 sequence: CASRLAVNTGELFF. DNA of the CDR3: TGTGCCAGCAGACTAGCGGTGAACACCGGGGAGCTGTTTTTT.

V usage is TRBV7-2 and J usage is TRBJ2-5, with 8 bases fitting TRBD2. Trimming removed 3 bases from V and 2 bases from J; junction bases left unmatched: 5. The germline CDR1 and CDR2 sequences are SGHTA and FQGNSA. CDR3 length: 15 residues. The CDR3, as DNA: TGTGCCAGCAGCTTCCAGCGGGGGCCTCAAGAGACCCAGTACTTC. It yields the protein CASSFQRGPQETQYF. The full variable domain, its missing parts supplied by reference TRBV7-2 and TRBJ2-5, is GAGVSQSPSNKVTEKGKDVELRCDPISGHTALYWYRQSLGQGLEFLIYFQGNSAPDKSGLPSDRFSAERTGGSVSTLTIQRTQQEDSAVYLCASSFQRGPQETQYFGPGTRLLVL.

The chain uses TRBV7-2 and TRBJ2-2, with D perhaps matching TRBD1 (6 bases). Trimming shortened V by 0 bases and J by 5 bases, and 13 bases separated the two germline ends. Germline values: CDR1 SGHTA, CDR2 FQGNSA. This CDR3 spans 16 amino acids. CDR3 amino acids: CASSLAARGWTGELFF. The CDR3 coding sequence is TGTGCCAGCAGCTTAGCGGCCAGGGGTTGGACCGGGGAGCTGTTTTTT.

The chain joins TRBV7-2 to TRBJ2-7, with D maybe TRBD1 (6 bases). V was cut by 4 bases and J by 6 bases, with 10 bases left in between. The CDR3 is 12 residues long. The V gene's germline CDR1 is SGHTA and CDR2 FQGNSA. The CDR3 nucleotides read TGTGCCAGCAGCTCACAGGGTGGCGAGCAGTACTTC. This gives the protein CASSSQGGEQYF.

This clone has a handful of counts. The chain combines TRBV7-9 with TRBJ2-4; 8 positions agree with TRBD2. The CDR3 has 15 residues. CDR1 SEHNR and CDR2 FQNEAQ come from the germline V gene (reference sequence). Trimming cost V 3 bases and J 3 bases; bases outside gene matches: 4. In nucleotides, the CDR3 is TGTGCCAGCAGCTTCCGGGGGGGCGGCAAAAACATTCAGTACTTC. It codes for CASSFRGGGKNIQYF.

The V gene is TRBV2, the J gene TRBJ1-1; D gene unclear. V was pared by 2 bases and J by 3 bases, with 10 bases between. The CDR3 loop spans 14 amino acids. Looked up from germline, CDR1 is SNHLY and CDR2 is FYNNEI. CDR3 DNA sequence: TGTGCCAGCAGTGAACAGGAATTCGACACTGAAGCTTTCTTT. This encodes CASSEQEFDTEAFF.

The gene calls are TRBV4-3 and TRBJ2-4; the D gene is possibly TRBD1 (6 bases). The CDR3 loop spans 15 amino acids. The germline gives CDR1 LGHNA, CDR2 YSLEER. Trimming removed 3 bases at V and 2 bases at J, with 11 bases between. CDR3 sequence (DNA): TGCGCCAGCAGCCAGCAACAGGGAACCAAAAACATTCAGTACTTC. The encoded protein is CASSQQQGTKNIQYF.

The gene calls are TRBV10-1 and TRBJ2-3, with D hard to call. The ends were cut back, 4 bases at V and 2 bases at J, with 10 bases in the middle. The CDR3 spans 14 residues. Germline V gene sequence: CDR1 WNHNN, CDR2 SYGVQD (reference sequence). The CDR3, as DNA: TGCGCCAGCAGTGGTGGGCAGGCCACAGATACGCAGTATTTT. It is translated as CASSGGQATDTQYF.

The chain uses TRBV7-2 and TRBJ1-3; D unresolved. Germline V gene sequence: CDR1 SGHTA, CDR2 FQGNSA. CDR3 size: 18 residues. Trimming shortened V by 1 base and J by 2 bases, and 18 bases separated the two germline ends. The CDR3 loop reads CASSLVGSSRPPGNTIYF. The DNA of the CDR3 is TGTGCCAGCAGCTTAGTAGGATCTTCGCGGCCCCCTGGAAACACCATATATTTT.

The chain carries TRBV11-3 and TRBJ1-2; no reliable D call. Germline CDR1 is SGHNT and CDR2 is YENEEA. Trimming took off 0 bases at V and 1 base at J, with 15 bases between the two ends. The CDR3 sequence is 17 residues long. In DNA, the CDR3 is TGTGCCAGCAGCTTAGATCGGGTTCTTAGACGTAACTATGGCTACACCTTC. Translation: CASSLDRVLRRNYGYTF.

This chain connects TRBV6-5 to TRBJ2-2; 8 nucleotides agree with TRBD1. The CDR3 sequence is 15 residues long. Germline V CDR1 and CDR2: MNHEY, SVGAGI. Trimming at V came to 8 bases and at J to 0 bases, leaving 5 bases not matched to a gene. CDR3 in DNA: TGTGCCAGCGGGCAGGGGGCGGCGAACACCGGGGAGCTGTTTTTT. Its protein is CASGQGAANTGELFF.

The chain recombines TRBV13 with TRBJ2-3; 9 positions agree with TRBD1. Germline CDR1 reads PRHDT; CDR2 reads FYEKMQ (reference sequence). The CDR3 runs 19 residues. Germline trimming cut 4 bases from V and 6 bases from J; bases unmatched to any gene: 20. The CDR3 nucleotides read TGTGCCAGCAGCTCGACATCCGTAGGTGGACAGGGGCCCAGGGATACGCAGTATTTT. Encoded protein: CASSSTSVGGQGPRDTQYF.